This entry lists 3 T cell receptor beta chains sequenced from one sample in a study of shared clonotypes between healthy human individuals. Naive CD8 populations comprised CD45RO-negative cells positively selected for CCR7, excluding terminally differentiated effector memory CD45RA+ cells. Repertoires were generated with immunoSEQ multiplex PCR, while TCRdb's copy carries only in-frame clones and drops some. Of about 2.2 million clones in the sample, 93% were seen once. The source material was naive CD8+ T cells from PBMCs. The source is a man aged 18 to 30 in good health. Some clones in this sample may be carry-over from other donors' samples.

Notes on this clone: This CDR3 is also generated by other DNA sequences in the sample. The V call is TRBV19, the J call TRBJ2-1, with 7 bases matching TRBD1. From germline, CDR1 is LNHDA and CDR2 SQIVND (reference sequence). The junction had 2 bases not matched to a gene; V was cut back by 6 bases and J by 6 bases. The CDR3 runs 12 residues. Here the CDR3 reads CASRTGLNEQFF. CDR3 sequence (DNA): TGTGCCAGTAGGACAGGGCTCAATGAGCAGTTCTTC.

The chain links TRBV6-5 to TRBJ2-2; D not certain. The CDR3 sequence is 14 residues long. V lost 7 bases and J lost 4, with 13 bases in between. Germline V gene sequence: CDR1 MNHEY, CDR2 SVGAGI. CDR3 sequence: CASTHPEGTGELFF. CDR3 bases: TGTGCCAGCACCCACCCGGAAGGCACCGGGGAGCTGTTTTTT.

This chain joins TRBV5-6 and TRBJ2-1, with D perhaps matching TRBD1 (6 bases). Germline V gene sequence: CDR1 SGHDT, CDR2 YYEEEE. Trimming took off 1 base at V and 3 bases at J, with 17 bases between the two ends. The CDR3 has 17 amino acids. The CDR3 DNA is TGTGCCAGCAGCTTGTACGACCAGGGGTGGGGCTACAATGAGCAGTTCTTC. The encoded protein is CASSLYDQGWGYNEQFF. Full variable domain (remainder filled in from reference TRBV5-6 and TRBJ2-1): DAGVTQSPTHLIKTRGQQVTLRCSPKSGHDTVSWYQQALGQGPQFIFQYYEEEERQRGNFPDRFSGHQFPNYSSELNVNALLLGDSALYLCASSLYDQGWGYNEQFFGPGTRLTVL.